This T cell receptor beta chain was sequenced during a study of cytomegalovirus exposure and HLA in healthy donors. For the study at large: Prior work identified under 130 million unique TCR beta sequences in about 179 million T cells. Findings and caveats of the study: According to an earlier analysis, most TCR beta V segments yielded productive rearrangements about 87% or about 30% of the time. Presence/absence analyses assumed roughly uniform sequencing depth across donors.

Samples came from healthy bone marrow donors. Vbeta (60) and Jbeta (13) primers were used in the PCR. This table comes from immunoSEQ multiplex PCR, and its TCRdb copy is limited to in-frame clones, with some not included. The sample lists about 190,000 clones, more than 75% occurring once. Germline V lookup: CDR1 SGHNT, CDR2 YYREEE (reference sequence). V was shortened by 0 bases and J by 5 bases, with 12 bases between the two germline ends. This CDR3 is 15 amino acids long. Turning to this clone: The antigen is unknown.

The J gene is TRBJ2-1, the V gene TRBV5-4, with D tentatively TRBD1 (5 bases). Sequenced input: PBMCs. The TCR comes from a woman in her 50s in good health and CMV-seronegative. The CDR3 protein is CASSLGSAGNNEQFF. As DNA, the CDR3 is TGTGCCAGCAGCTTGGGTTCCGCAGGGAACAATGAGCAGTTCTTC.